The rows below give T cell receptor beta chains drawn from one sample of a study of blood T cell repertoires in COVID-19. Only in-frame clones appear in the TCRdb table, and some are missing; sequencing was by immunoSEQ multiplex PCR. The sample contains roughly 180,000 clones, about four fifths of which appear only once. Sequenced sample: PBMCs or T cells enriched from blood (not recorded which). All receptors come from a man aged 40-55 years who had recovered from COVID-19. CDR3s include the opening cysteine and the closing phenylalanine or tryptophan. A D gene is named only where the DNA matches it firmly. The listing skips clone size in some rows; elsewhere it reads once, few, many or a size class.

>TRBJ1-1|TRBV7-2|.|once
TGTGCCAGCAGCGCCTCCAGGGGCGGGAACACTGAAGCTTTCTTT
CASSASRGGNTEAFF
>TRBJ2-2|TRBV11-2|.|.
TGTGCCAGCAGGCAATATATCCAGGGGTCCGGGGAGCTGTTTTTT
CASRQYIQGSGELFF
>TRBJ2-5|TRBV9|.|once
TGTGCCAGCAGCGTAGATCACGGGGAGACCCAGTACTTC
CASSVDHGETQYF
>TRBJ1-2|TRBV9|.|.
TGTGCCAGCAGCGCCTCAGGGGCCTATGGCTACACCTTC
CASSASGAYGYTF
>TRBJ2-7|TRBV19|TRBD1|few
TGTGCCAGTATGGGACAGATCTCCTACGAGCAGTACTTC
CASMGQISYEQYF
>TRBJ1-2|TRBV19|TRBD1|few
TGTGCCAGTAGTGTCACAGGGGCCGGCTACACCTTC
CASSVTGAGYTF
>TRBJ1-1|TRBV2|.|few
TGTGCCAGCAGTGGTCAGGGATTGGAGAACACTGAAGCTTTCTTT
CASSGQGLENTEAFF
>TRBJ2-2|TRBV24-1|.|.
TGTGCCACCAGTGATCCTCTATATCCCGGGGAGCTGTTTTTT
CATSDPLYPGELFF
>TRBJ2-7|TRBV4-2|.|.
TGTGCCAGCAGCCAATCGGGCGGAGGATACGAGCAGTACTTC
CASSQSGGGYEQYF
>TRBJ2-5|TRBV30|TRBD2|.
TGTGCCTGGAGTGTACTAGCGGGAGGGCCGAACTTC
CAWSVLAGGPNF
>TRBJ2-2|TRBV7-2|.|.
TGTGCCCAACTCAAGAGCTCGAACACCGGGGAGCTGTTTTTT
CAQLKSSNTGELFF
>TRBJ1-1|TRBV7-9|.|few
TGTGCCAGTATGTACGAGCTTTACACTGAAGCTTTCTTT
CASMYELYTEAFF